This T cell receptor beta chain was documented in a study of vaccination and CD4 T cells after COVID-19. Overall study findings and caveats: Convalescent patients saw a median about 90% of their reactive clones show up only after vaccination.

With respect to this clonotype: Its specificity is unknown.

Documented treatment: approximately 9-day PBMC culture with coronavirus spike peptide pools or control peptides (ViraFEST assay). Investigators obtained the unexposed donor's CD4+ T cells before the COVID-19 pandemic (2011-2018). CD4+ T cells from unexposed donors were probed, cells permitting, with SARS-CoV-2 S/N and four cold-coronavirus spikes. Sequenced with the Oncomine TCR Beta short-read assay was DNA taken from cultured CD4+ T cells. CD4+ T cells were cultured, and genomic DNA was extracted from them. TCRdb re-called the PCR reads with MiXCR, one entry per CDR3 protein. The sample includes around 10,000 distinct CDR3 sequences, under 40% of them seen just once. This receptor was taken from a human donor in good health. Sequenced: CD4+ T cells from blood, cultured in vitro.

As DNA, the CDR3 is TGTGCCAGCAGTCCCACGTGGAATTCACCCCTCCACTTT. Protein product: CASSPTWNSPLHF. The chain combines TRBV28 with TRBJ1-6; no firm D call. The CDR3 covers 13 residues. Trimming took 5 bases from V and 7 from J, leaving 9 bases between them. Germline V lookup: CDR1 MDHEN, CDR2 SYDVKM.